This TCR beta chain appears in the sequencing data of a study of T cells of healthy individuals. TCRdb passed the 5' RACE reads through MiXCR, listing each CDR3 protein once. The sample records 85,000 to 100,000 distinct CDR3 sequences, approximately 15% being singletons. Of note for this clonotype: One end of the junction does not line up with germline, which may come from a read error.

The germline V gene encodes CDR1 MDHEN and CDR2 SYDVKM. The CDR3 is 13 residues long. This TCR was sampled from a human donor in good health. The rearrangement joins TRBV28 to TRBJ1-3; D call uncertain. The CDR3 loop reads CASSLLAGNTVYF. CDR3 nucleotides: TGTGCCAGCAGTTTACTAGCTGGAAACACCGTATATTTT.